This record covers a single TCR beta chain. Its antigen is still unknown. This sample was included in a study of PD-L1 blockade in urothelial cancer. As for the study in general: The patients' atezolizumab therapy, 1,200 mg intravenously every 3 weeks, started in the mid-2010s. Patients with male sex and bladder-origin urothelial cancer accounted for about 90% of the 29 enrolled. Blood-derived samples held a median around 130,000 T cells.

Sequencing was performed with immunoSEQ multiplex PCR; in TCRdb, only in-frame clones are kept and a portion is missing. This table holds around 130,000 clones, 65% to 85% found once. Findings of the study overall: Better survival was predicted when blood TCR clonality before treatment fell below the median.

Indicated time point: pretreatment peripheral blood. The origin of this receptor is a man in his fifties or sixties with urothelial cancer. The starting material was PBMCs, obtained around atezolizumab (anti-PD-L1) treatment.

The CDR3: CASSVASGMNTDTQYF. In DNA form, the CDR3 reads TGTGCCAGCAGCGTAGCGAGCGGGATGAACACAGATACGCAGTATTTT. This chain links TRBV9 with TRBJ2-3, with TRBD2 matching over 7 bases. The length of the CDR3 is 16 residues. Germline trimming cut 0 bases from V and 2 bases from J; bases unmatched to any gene: 6. CDR1 and CDR2 from the germline V gene are SGDLS and YYNGEE. Variable domain in full (rest from reference TRBV9 and TRBJ2-3): DSGVTQTPKHLITATGQRVTLRCSPRSGDLSVYWYQQSLDQGLQFLIQYYNGEERAKGNILERFSAQQFPDLHSELNLSSLELGDSALYFCASSVASGMNTDTQYFGPGTRLTVL.